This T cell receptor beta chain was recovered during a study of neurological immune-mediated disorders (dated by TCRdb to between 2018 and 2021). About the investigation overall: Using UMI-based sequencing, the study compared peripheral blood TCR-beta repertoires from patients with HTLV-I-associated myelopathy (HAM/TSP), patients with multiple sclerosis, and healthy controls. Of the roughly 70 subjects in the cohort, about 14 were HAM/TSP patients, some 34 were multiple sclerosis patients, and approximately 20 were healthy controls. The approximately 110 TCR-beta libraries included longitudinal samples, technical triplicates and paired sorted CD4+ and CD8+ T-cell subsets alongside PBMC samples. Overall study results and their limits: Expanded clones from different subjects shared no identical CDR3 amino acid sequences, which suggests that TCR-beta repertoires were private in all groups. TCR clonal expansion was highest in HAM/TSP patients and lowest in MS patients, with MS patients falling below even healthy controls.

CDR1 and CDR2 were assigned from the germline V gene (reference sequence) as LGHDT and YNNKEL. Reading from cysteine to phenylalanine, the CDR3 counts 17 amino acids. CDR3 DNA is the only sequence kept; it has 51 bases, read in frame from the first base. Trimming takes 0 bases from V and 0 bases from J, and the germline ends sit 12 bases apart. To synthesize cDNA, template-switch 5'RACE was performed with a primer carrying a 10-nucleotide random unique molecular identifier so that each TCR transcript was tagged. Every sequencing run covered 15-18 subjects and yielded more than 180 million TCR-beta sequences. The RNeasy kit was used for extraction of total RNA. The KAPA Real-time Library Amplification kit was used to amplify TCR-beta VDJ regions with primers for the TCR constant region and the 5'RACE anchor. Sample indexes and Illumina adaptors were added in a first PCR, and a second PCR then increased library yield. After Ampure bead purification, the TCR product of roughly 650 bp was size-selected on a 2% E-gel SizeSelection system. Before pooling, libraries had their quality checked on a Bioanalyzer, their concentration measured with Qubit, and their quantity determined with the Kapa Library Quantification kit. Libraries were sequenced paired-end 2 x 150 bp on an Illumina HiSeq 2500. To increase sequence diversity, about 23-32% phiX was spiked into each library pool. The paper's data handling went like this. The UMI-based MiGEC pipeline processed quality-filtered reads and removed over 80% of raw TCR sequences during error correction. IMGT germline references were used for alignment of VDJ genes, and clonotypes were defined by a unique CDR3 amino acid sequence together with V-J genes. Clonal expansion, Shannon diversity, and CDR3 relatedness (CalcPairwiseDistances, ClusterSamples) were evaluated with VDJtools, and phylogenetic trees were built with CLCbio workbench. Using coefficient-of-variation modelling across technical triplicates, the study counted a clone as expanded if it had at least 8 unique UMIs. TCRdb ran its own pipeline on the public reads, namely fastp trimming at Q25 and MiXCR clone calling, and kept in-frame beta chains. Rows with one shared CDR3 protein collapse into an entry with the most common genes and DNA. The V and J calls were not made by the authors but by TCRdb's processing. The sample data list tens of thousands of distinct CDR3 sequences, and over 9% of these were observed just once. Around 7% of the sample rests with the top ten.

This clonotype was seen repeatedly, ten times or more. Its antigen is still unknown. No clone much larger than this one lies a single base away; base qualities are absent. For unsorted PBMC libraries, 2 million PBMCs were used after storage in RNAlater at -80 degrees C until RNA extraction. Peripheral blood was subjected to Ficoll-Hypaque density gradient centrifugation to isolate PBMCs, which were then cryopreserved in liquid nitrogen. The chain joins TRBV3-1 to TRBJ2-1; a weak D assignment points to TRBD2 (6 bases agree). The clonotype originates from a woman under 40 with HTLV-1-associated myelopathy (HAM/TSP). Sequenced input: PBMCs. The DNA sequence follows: TGTGCCAGCAGCCAAGAGGGACTTTCTAACTCCTACAATGAGCAGTTCTTC. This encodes CASSQEGLSNSYNEQFF.